Listed here is a single T cell receptor (beta chain). The germline V gene encodes CDR1 SGHDN and CDR2 FVKESK. This CDR3 spans 12 amino acids. V lost 3 bases to trimming and J lost 13 bases, with 14 bases between them. The assay was immunoSEQ multiplex PCR, and TCRdb's table has in-frame clones only and misses some. This table has approximately 160,000 clones, approximately 86% appearing once. The data stem from a study of blood T cell repertoires in COVID-19. The specimen was peripheral blood. This chain joins TRBV14 and TRBJ2-3, with D perhaps TRBD2 (5 bases). The clonotype originates from a man aged 50 or older with active or convalescent COVID-19. CDR3 sequence: CASSHRMASKYF. CDR3 nucleotides: TGTGCCAGCAGCCACCGTATGGCTAGCAAGTATTTT.